A selection of T cell receptor beta chains follows, all from one sample in a study of human T cells and chemical hapten exposure. TCRdb re-derived calls from the RACE reads in MiXCR, one entry per CDR3 protein. The sample records approximately 79,000 distinct CDR3 sequences, over 8.5% being singletons. Sample: whole blood. The receptors come from a male donor in good health. Some clones in this sample may be carry-over from other donors' samples. Each CDR3 is given with its conserved first and last residue. A D gene is named only where the DNA matches it firmly. Some rows have no size entry. The others give once, few or many, or a class for an expanded clone.

size: NA; V: TRBV6-1; J: TRBJ2-3; D: TRBD1; DNA: TGTGCCAGCAGTGACGGACAGGGCGCAGATACGCAGTATTTT; CDR3: CASSDGQGADTQYF
size: NA; V: TRBV2; J: TRBJ2-3; D: NA; DNA: TGTGCCAGCACCCCTCTTAGTCAGGATACGCAGTATTTT; CDR3: CASTPLSQDTQYF
size: NA; V: TRBV12-3/TRBV12-4; J: TRBJ2-3; D: TRBD2; DNA: TGTGCCAGCAGTCGACTAGCGGGGAGCACAGATACGCAGTATTTT; CDR3: CASSRLAGSTDTQYF
size: NA; V: TRBV18; J: TRBJ2-5; D: NA; DNA: TGTGCCAGCTCACCTTACGGCATCCGGGAAGAGACCCAGTACTTC; CDR3: CASSPYGIREETQYF
size: few; V: TRBV7-2; J: TRBJ2-7; D: NA; DNA: TGTGCCAGCAGCTTAGCAGGCGACATCTACGAGCAGTACTTC; CDR3: CASSLAGDIYEQYF
size: few; V: TRBV5-1; J: TRBJ1-2; D: NA; DNA: TGCGCCAGCAGCTTGGGAGGGGGACGACTGGACTATGGCTACACCTTC; CDR3: CASSLGGGRLDYGYTF
size: few; V: TRBV5-1; J: TRBJ1-1; D: NA; DNA: TGCGCCAGCAGCCTGGACGGGCTGGCTTTCTTT; CDR3: CASSLDGLAFF
size: NA; V: TRBV12-3/TRBV12-4; J: TRBJ1-6; D: NA; DNA: TGTGCCAGCAGTTTAGCCCCCCCCTATGTTCCTGGGGACGATTCACCCCTCCACTTT; CDR3: CASSLAPPYVPGDDSPLHF
size: many; V: TRBV18; J: TRBJ2-1; D: TRBD2; DNA: TGTGCCAGCTCACCGACTAGCGGGAGTTATGAGCAGTTCTTC; CDR3: CASSPTSGSYEQFF
size: NA; V: TRBV7-2; J: TRBJ2-1; D: TRBD1; DNA: TGTGCCAGCAGCCCCACCACCGGGACAGGGGGCGTAAATGAGCAGTTCTTC; CDR3: CASSPTTGTGGVNEQFF
size: few; V: TRBV6-2/TRBV6-3; J: TRBJ1-1; D: TRBD1; DNA: TGTGCCAGCAGTTACGACAGGGCAAACACTGAAGCTTTCTTT; CDR3: CASSYDRANTEAFF
size: many; V: TRBV5-1; J: TRBJ2-3; D: NA; DNA: TGCGCCAGCAGCCAGACCCAGGGTAGAGATACGCAGTATTTT; CDR3: CASSQTQGRDTQYF
size: NA; V: TRBV6-1; J: TRBJ2-7; D: NA; DNA: TGTGCCAGCAGTGAATGGCTGGCGGACTACGAGCAGTACTTC; CDR3: CASSEWLADYEQYF
size: few; V: TRBV12-3/TRBV12-4; J: TRBJ1-5; D: TRBD1; DNA: TGTGCCAGCACCTCGACAGGGGGCAATCAGCCCCAGCATTTT; CDR3: CASTSTGGNQPQHF
size: NA; V: TRBV2; J: TRBJ2-7; D: TRBD2; DNA: TGTGCCAGCAGTTATAGCGGGGGCCCCGCCTACGAGCAGTACTTC; CDR3: CASSYSGGPAYEQYF
size: many; V: TRBV29-1; J: TRBJ1-2; D: NA; DNA: TGCAGCGTTGATTCGGAGCCGGCAGCTAACTATGGCTACACCTTC; CDR3: CSVDSEPAANYGYTF
size: NA; V: TRBV9; J: TRBJ2-1; D: NA; DNA: TGTGCCAGCAGCGTAGAGGACAAGAGCTCCTACAATGAGCAGTTCTTC; CDR3: CASSVEDKSSYNEQFF
size: few; V: TRBV7-2; J: TRBJ2-3; D: NA; DNA: TGTGCCAGCAGCTTGTCGGGGCCAGATACGCAGTATTTT; CDR3: CASSLSGPDTQYF
size: many; V: TRBV4-3; J: TRBJ2-7; D: NA; DNA: TGCGCCAGCAGCCCCGCGGGCTCCACCTACGAGCAGTACTTC; CDR3: CASSPAGSTYEQYF
size: few; V: TRBV7-2; J: TRBJ2-3; D: TRBD2; DNA: TGTGCCAGCAGCTTTAGCGGGGGGGCCGCTGGAGATACGCAGTATTTT; CDR3: CASSFSGGAAGDTQYF
size: NA; V: TRBV12-3/TRBV12-4; J: TRBJ1-3; D: TRBD1; DNA: TGTGCCAGCATGGGACAGGGTATGTCTGGAAACACCATATATTTT; CDR3: CASMGQGMSGNTIYF
size: many; V: TRBV20-1; J: TRBJ1-4; D: NA; DNA: TGCAGTGCTAGAGGGGCCTTAAATGAAAAACTGTTTTTT; CDR3: CSARGALNEKLFF
size: NA; V: TRBV12-3/TRBV12-4; J: TRBJ1-5; D: NA; DNA: TGTGCCAGCAGTTTGTGGGGCCGGAATCAGCCCCAGCATTTT; CDR3: CASSLWGRNQPQHF
size: NA; V: TRBV20-1; J: TRBJ1-2; D: NA; DNA: TGCAGTGCTAGAGACATCCTGCGCCCTAACTATGGCTACACCTTC; CDR3: CSARDILRPNYGYTF
size: NA; V: TRBV29-1; J: TRBJ1-5; D: NA; DNA: TGCAGCGTTGAAACAGGGCCCGTAGGAAGCAATCAGCCCCAGCATTTT; CDR3: CSVETGPVGSNQPQHF
size: many; V: TRBV7-2; J: TRBJ1-5; D: TRBD1; DNA: TGTGCCAGCACCCAAGGACCAGGGGGTAATCAGCCCCAGCATTTT; CDR3: CASTQGPGGNQPQHF
size: many; V: TRBV4-3; J: TRBJ2-7; D: TRBD1; DNA: TGCGCCAGCAGCCAAGATTCTCAGGGGGCGCAAGAGCAGTACTTC; CDR3: CASSQDSQGAQEQYF
size: NA; V: TRBV20-1; J: TRBJ1-6; D: TRBD1; DNA: TGCAGTGCTAGGGAGCGGGGACAGGGAGTCTATAATTCACCCCTCCACTTT; CDR3: CSARERGQGVYNSPLHF
size: many; V: TRBV2; J: TRBJ1-1; D: NA; DNA: TGTGCCAGCAGTGAAGGCGGACACCGCATGAACACTGAAGCTTTCTTT; CDR3: CASSEGGHRMNTEAFF